The 20 T cell receptor beta chains presented below share a single source sample, sequenced in a study of shared clonotypes between healthy human individuals. As defined, naive CD8 cells were CD45RO-negative and positively selected for CCR7, with terminally differentiated effector memory CD45RA+ cells excluded. Produced via immunoSEQ multiplex PCR; TCRdb's table is partial and in-frame only. Here the sample spans 2 million to 2.5 million clones, under 95% being singletons. The sequenced material came from naive CD8+ T cells from PBMCs. Source of these receptors: a young man in good health. Some clones in this sample may be carry-over from other donors' samples.

This clone showed up just once. The CDR3 reads CARINRGRTNYGYTF. The CDR3 coding sequence is TGTGCCAGAATAAACAGGGGAAGAACTAACTATGGCTACACCTTC. The chain employs TRBV27 and TRBJ1-2, with 7 bases lining up with TRBD1. The CDR3 is 15 residues long. V was pared by 9 bases and J by 0 bases, with 10 bases of the junction left unmatched. The germline CDR1 and CDR2 sequences are MNHEY and SMNVEV (reference sequence).

The rearrangement joins TRBV9 to TRBJ2-3, with a tentative D call TRBD2 (6 bases). The CDR3 covers 16 residues. Trimming removed 0 bases from V and 1 base from J, with 12 bases in between. CDR1 and CDR2 (germline): SGDLS, YYNGEE. The chain's CDR3 is CASSVEGGWGTDTQYF. DNA of the CDR3: TGTGCCAGCAGCGTAGAAGGAGGGTGGGGCACAGATACGCAGTATTTT.

The rearrangement links TRBV6-6 to TRBJ2-1; D remains unclear. CDR1 and CDR2 (germline): MNHNY, SVGAGI (reference sequence). There are 13 residues in the CDR3. The V end was cut by 2 bases, the J end by 8 bases, with 10 bases between. CDR3 nucleotides: TGTGCCAGCAGTTACGTGGGTAGTCATGAGCAGTTCTTC. The encoded protein is CASSYVGSHEQFF.

The CDR3 spells CASSLSGLVLGSNQPQHF. CDR3 sequence (DNA): TGTGCCAGCAGTTTATCTGGTTTAGTACTGGGAAGCAATCAGCCCCAGCATTTT. The V gene is TRBV27, the J gene TRBJ1-5; D uncertain. Trimming left V 0 bases short and J 1 base short, with 16 bases between. Germline V CDR1 and CDR2: MNHEY, SMNVEV (reference sequence). The CDR3 has 18 residues.

The chain is built from TRBV14 and TRBJ2-4; weak D call: TRBD2 (6 bases). In germline, CDR1 is SGHDN, CDR2 FVKESK. The CDR3 is 18 amino acids. V lost 1 base and J 0 bases, leaving 16 bases between the germline ends. The CDR3 is CASSQGLLGGIAKNIQYF. The DNA for the CDR3 is TGTGCCAGCAGCCAAGGTCTTCTTGGCGGGATAGCCAAAAACATTCAGTACTTC.

This clone was seen just once. The rearrangement joins TRBV4-3 to TRBJ2-7; D is possibly TRBD1 (6 bases). The germline CDR1 and CDR2 sequences are LGHNA and YSLEER. Trimming pared 4 bases from V and 4 bases from J, leaving 17 bases between. The CDR3 totals 15 residues. CDR3 coding DNA: TGCGCCAGCAGCCTTCGGACAGTCGGCTTTTACGAGCAGTACTTC. The encoded protein is CASSLRTVGFYEQYF.

This clone has a single count. V gene TRBV27 combines with J gene TRBJ2-7, with 7 bases lining up with TRBD2. This CDR3 region has 14 residues. Germline lookup yields CDR1 MNHEY and CDR2 SMNVEV (reference sequence). V was pared by 3 bases and J by 6 bases, with 8 bases of the junction left unmatched. The CDR3 nucleotides read TGTGCCAGCAGTTTTCTAGCGGCCAACCTCGAGCAGTACTTC. This translates into CASSFLAANLEQYF.

The chain employs TRBV28 and TRBJ2-7; TRBD1 agrees at 7 bases. The CDR3 runs 14 residues. V lost 3 bases and J lost 2; bases outside the gene matches: 4. Per the germline V gene, CDR1 is MDHEN and CDR2 is SYDVKM. In nucleotides, the CDR3 is TGTGCCAGCAGTTTTACAGGACAGGCCTACGAGCAGTACTTC. Residues: CASSFTGQAYEQYF.

The V and J genes are TRBV2 and TRBJ1-2; 7 bases agree with TRBD1. This CDR3 has 13 amino acids. The V gene's germline CDR1 is SNHLY and CDR2 FYNNEI. After removal of 6 bases from V and 8 bases from J, the junction contained 9 bases not matched to a gene. CDR3 nucleotides: TGTGCCAGCAGCAGGGGGTCGGTATACGGCTACACCTTC. This codes for CASSRGSVYGYTF.

The count of this clone is one. The V and J genes are TRBV4-3 and TRBJ1-1; D is perhaps TRBD1 (5 bases). Germline CDR1 and CDR2: LGHNA and YSLEER. V was trimmed by 3 bases and J by 6 bases, leaving 14 bases between them. The CDR3 sequence is 14 residues long. CDR3 residues: CASSHGPSGAEAFF. The CDR3 region has the DNA TGCGCCAGCAGCCATGGACCCTCGGGGGCTGAAGCTTTCTTT.

The CDR3 here is CASSLGQGGDQPQHF. CDR3 bases: TGTGCCAGCAGCTTAGGACAGGGGGGTGACCAGCCCCAGCATTTT. V is TRBV7-2 and J is TRBJ1-5, with 9 bases that match TRBD1. This CDR3 has 15 amino acids. V was pared by 1 base and J by 7 bases, with 5 bases of the junction left unmatched. From germline, CDR1 is SGHTA and CDR2 FQGNSA.

This chain joins TRBV10-3 and TRBJ1-1; D is perhaps TRBD1 (5 bases). Germline values: CDR1 ENHRY, CDR2 SYGVKD. Trimming took off 7 bases at V and 8 bases at J, with 11 bases between the two ends. This CDR3 has 11 amino acids. CDR3 in amino acids: CAITSGTEAFF. CDR3 nucleotide sequence: TGTGCCATCACCTCCGGGACGGAAGCTTTCTTT.

Comments on this clone: This sample includes further DNA sequences coding for the same CDR3. The V call is TRBV30, the J call TRBJ2-1; 7 positions agree with TRBD2. J lost 8 bases, V lost 0 bases, and 1 base had no gene match. The V gene's germline CDR1 is GTSNPN and CDR2 SVGIG (reference sequence). The CDR3 spans 12 residues. CDR3 DNA sequence: TGTGCCTGGAGTGTACGGGGGGATGAGCAGTTCTTC. This translates into CAWSVRGDEQFF.

The J gene is TRBJ2-1, the V gene TRBV7-2; 8 bases are a match to TRBD2. Germline V gives CDR1 SGHTA, CDR2 FQGNSA. The CDR3 loop spans 16 amino acids. Unmatched junction bases numbered 6, after V lost 5 bases and J lost 0 bases. The CDR3 sequence is CASSPVGTSSYNEQFF. The CDR3 region has the DNA TGTGCCAGCAGCCCGGTGGGGACTAGCTCCTACAATGAGCAGTTCTTC.

V and J are TRBV6-1 and TRBJ2-5; unclear D gene. The CDR3 contains 15 residues. V gave up 3 bases and J gave up 5 bases, with 16 bases separating them. Germline V gene data show CDR1 as MNHNS and CDR2 as SASEGT. The CDR3 coding sequence is TGTGCCAGCAGTGAGCGAAGGACGCTTGTGGAGACCCAGTACTTC. It translates to CASSERRTLVETQYF.

This sequence joins TRBV7-9 and TRBJ1-5; 8 bases fit TRBD1. The germline gives CDR1 SEHNR, CDR2 FQNEAQ (reference sequence). The CDR3 is 16 amino acids. J gave up 7 bases and V 2 bases, and 10 bases lay outside the gene matches. This CDR3 reads CASSLSRQGAGQPQHF. The CDR3 nucleotides are TGTGCCAGCAGCTTAAGTCGGCAGGGGGCTGGACAGCCCCAGCATTTT.

The chain carries TRBV29-1 and TRBJ2-1; D uncertain. Germline V gene lookup returns CDR1 SQVTM and CDR2 ANQGSEA. The CDR3 totals 14 residues. The V and J ends lost 5 bases and 0 bases respectively, with 11 bases between them. The CDR3, as DNA: TGCAGCGTTCCTGGGGAAAACTCCTACAATGAGCAGTTCTTC. This gives the protein CSVPGENSYNEQFF.

The gene calls are TRBV7-9 and TRBJ2-5; 7 nucleotides match TRBD2. Trimming took 7 bases from V and 2 from J; bases not matched to a gene: 4. CDR1 is SEHNR and CDR2 is FQNEAQ in the germline V gene (reference sequence). The CDR3 runs to 13 residues. The CDR3 sequence: CASKTSEQETQYF. The DNA of the CDR3 is TGTGCCAGCAAAACTAGCGAACAAGAGACCCAGTACTTC. Drawing the rest from reference TRBV7-9 and TRBJ2-5, the complete variable domain is DTGVSQNPRHKITKRGQNVTFRCDPISEHNRLYWYRQTLGQGPEFLTYFQNEAQLEKSRLLSDRFSAERPKGSFSTLEIQRTEQGDSAMYLCASKTSEQETQYFGPGTRLLVL.

V usage is TRBV4-2 and J usage is TRBJ1-4; no clear D gene. Between the trimmed V and J ends, which lost 0 bases and 4 bases, there was a span of 12 bases. The CDR3 loop spans 16 amino acids. The germline V gene encodes CDR1 LGHNA and CDR2 YNFKEQ. The CDR3 region has the DNA TGTGCCAGCAGCCAAGATCTTTCCAGGCTTAATGAAAAACTGTTTTTT. It specifies CASSQDLSRLNEKLFF.

V usage is TRBV28 and J usage is TRBJ2-1; tentatively, D is TRBD1 (5 bases). The CDR3 contains 13 residues. The germline CDR1 and CDR2 sequences are MDHEN and SYDVKM. V was clipped by 3 bases and J by 9 bases, with 12 bases between them. CDR3: CASSFHQGSEQFF. In nucleotides, the CDR3 is TGTGCCAGCAGTTTCCATCAGGGTTCTGAGCAGTTCTTC.